This record covers a single TCR beta chain. Its antigen remains unknown. This CDR3 spans 14 amino acids. V was pared by 5 bases and J by 7 bases, with 18 bases between. The germline V gene has CDR1 SGHNT and CDR2 YYREEE (reference sequence). The repertoire was sequenced with immunoSEQ multiplex PCR; TCRdb's copy has only in-frame clones and lacks some. The sample consists of 55,000 or so clones, about 80% of them appearing once. The sort gate was single viable CD3+CD4+CD8-CD45RO+ cells for memory CD4+ T cells. Serum IgG to CMV pp150, pp28, p38 and p52 defined serostatus. This sample is drawn from a study of memory CD4+ T cells and cytomegalovirus serostatus. About the study: Donors were healthy Belgian adults, several CMV seropositive and 20 to 25 seronegative.

Study-level points and caveats: The CMV-associated TCR signature appears largely within the CD4+ memory repertoire.

The sequencing input was memory CD4+ T cells from blood. V gene TRBV5-4 combines with J gene TRBJ1-2, with TRBD1 as a possible D gene (5 bases). The TCR comes from an adult in good health and CMV-seropositive. The CDR3 coding sequence is TGTGCCAGCAGTGCCTGGGGGGGGAGTCGTGGCTACACCTTC. It translates to CASSAWGGSRGYTF.